Sequencing of this T cell receptor beta chain was carried out in a study of shared clonotypes between healthy human individuals. Naive CD8 cells comprised CD45RO-negative, CCR7-positively selected cells, excluding terminally differentiated effector memory CD45RA+ cells. Sequenced by immunoSEQ multiplex PCR; TCRdb stores in-frame clones only, minus some. The data contain roughly 1,800,000 clones, just under 95% of them singletons. The CDR3 runs to 14 residues. Germline-derived CDR1 and CDR2 are SNHLY and FYNNEI. Trimming cost V 7 bases and J 6 bases; bases outside gene matches: 7. Specimen: naive CD8+ T cells sorted from blood. The clonotype was recovered from a man between 18 and 35 years old in good health. This chain links TRBV2 with TRBJ2-2; 8 bases agree with TRBD1. DNA of the CDR3: TGTGCCAGCATTGAGGCAGGGGGCCCCGGGGAGCTGTTTTTT. Its protein is CASIEAGGPGELFF.